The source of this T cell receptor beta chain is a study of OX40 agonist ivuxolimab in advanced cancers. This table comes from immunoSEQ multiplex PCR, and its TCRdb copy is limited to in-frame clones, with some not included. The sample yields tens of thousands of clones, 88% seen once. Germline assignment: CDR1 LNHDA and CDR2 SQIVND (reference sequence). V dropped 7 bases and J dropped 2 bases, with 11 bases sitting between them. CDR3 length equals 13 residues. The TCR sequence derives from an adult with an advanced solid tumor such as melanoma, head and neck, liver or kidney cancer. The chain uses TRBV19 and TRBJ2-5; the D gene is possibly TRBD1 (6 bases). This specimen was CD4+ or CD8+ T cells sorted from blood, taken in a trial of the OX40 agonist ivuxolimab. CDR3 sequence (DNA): TGTGCCAGTATTGATGGACAGCAAGAGACCCAGTACTTC. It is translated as CASIDGQQETQYF.